This T cell receptor beta chain was found in a study of blood T cell repertoires in COVID-19. About the study: COVID-19 samples collected from the United States, Italy and Spain covered acute and convalescent phases. Sample material is recorded as cDNA or gDNA derived from T cells, B-cell-depleted T cells, or PBMCs.

Methods used by the authors: The assay estimated nucleated cells by amplifying reference gene primers. Some clones are missing from TCRdb's copy, which holds only in-frame ones; the method was immunoSEQ multiplex PCR. That table supplies the V and J calls and clone size; D and trimming were determined from the DNA. The sample carries some 240,000 clones, 75% to 85% recorded once. The CDR3 spans 17 residues. V trimming: 2 bases; J trimming: 0 bases; junction bases outside the gene matches: 7. CDR1 is SGHRS and CDR2 is YFSETQ in the germline V gene. V usage is TRBV5-1 and J usage is TRBJ1-3, with TRBD1 matching 8 bases. The sequencing input was peripheral blood. This receptor was identified in a woman between 40 and 50 years old who had recovered from COVID-19. This chain's CDR3 is CASSLNTGGDSGNTIYF. The CDR3 nucleotides are TGCGCCAGCAGCTTAAATACAGGGGGTGACTCTGGAAACACCATATATTTT.